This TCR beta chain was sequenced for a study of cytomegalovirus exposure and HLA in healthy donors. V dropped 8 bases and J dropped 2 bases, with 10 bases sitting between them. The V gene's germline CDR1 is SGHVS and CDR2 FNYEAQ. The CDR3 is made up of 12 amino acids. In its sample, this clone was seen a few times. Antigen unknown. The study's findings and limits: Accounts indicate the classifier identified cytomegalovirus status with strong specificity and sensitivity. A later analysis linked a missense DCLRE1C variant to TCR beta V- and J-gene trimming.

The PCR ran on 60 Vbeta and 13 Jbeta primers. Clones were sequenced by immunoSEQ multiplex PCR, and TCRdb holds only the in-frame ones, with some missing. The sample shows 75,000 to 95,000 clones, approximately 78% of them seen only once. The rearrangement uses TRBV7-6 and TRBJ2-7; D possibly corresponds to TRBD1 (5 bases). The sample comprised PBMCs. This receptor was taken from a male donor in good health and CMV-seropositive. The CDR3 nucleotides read TGTGCCAGCGGGCGACAGCCCTACGAGCAGTACTTC. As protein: CASGRQPYEQYF.